This is a list of T cell receptor beta chains from one sample in a study of identical twins. TCRdb passed the 5' RACE reads through MiXCR, listing each CDR3 protein once. This table holds around 220,000 distinct CDR3 sequences, roughly an eighth found once. Sequenced input: memory (CD45RO+) T cells sorted from blood. These TCRs come from a woman aged 18-29 years in good health. Each CDR3 is given without its conserved first and last residue. Clone sizes are given selectively: once, few, many, or a class where the clone is expanded.

SAADSLSGDTQY TRBJ2-3 few TRBV20-1
ASSFRGSLRWRANEQY TRBJ2-7 few TRBV27
ASSPTGSPGDTQY TRBJ2-3 NA TRBV7-3
ASSLGQFSYEQY TRBJ2-7 few TRBV5-6
ASSANSRDTQY TRBJ2-3 NA TRBV7-2
ASKHIYEQY TRBJ2-7 NA TRBV28
ASSLGQTSSLH TRBJ1-6 many TRBV3-1
ASSLSDRDTGELF TRBJ2-2 NA TRBV12-3/TRBV12-4
SFFGRVAGASNEQF TRBJ2-1 NA TRBV20-1
ASSFAGVDEQY TRBJ2-7 few TRBV7-6
SARASGGAVEQF TRBJ2-1 NA TRBV20-1
ASSPSYGKTQY TRBJ2-5 NA TRBV9
ASSRGQSSYGYT TRBJ1-2 many TRBV9
ASSPTSGETQY TRBJ2-5 few TRBV7-9
ASSHEQTDTQY TRBJ2-3 few TRBV4-1
ASSTRLAGGSGIWGEQF TRBJ2-1 few TRBV5-6
ASSVRTSGRGGSYNEQF TRBJ2-1 once TRBV3-1
SARDLSGYTQY TRBJ2-3 NA TRBV20-1
ASSIRDSYEQY TRBJ2-7 NA TRBV9
ASKGGTGPYEQY TRBJ2-7 many TRBV2
ASSPYAGGETQY TRBJ2-5 many TRBV11-3
SARAGNTEAF TRBJ1-1 NA TRBV20-1
ATSRDNGPNTEAF TRBJ1-1 once TRBV15
SARDLGAPGSYEQY TRBJ2-7 few TRBV20-1
ASSLVAGMGGAGQF TRBJ2-1 NA TRBV11-1
ASSQDGDRTSYGYT TRBJ1-2 few TRBV4-1
ASSPGQGAVTGELF TRBJ2-2 few TRBV18
ASSLGRDGGYT TRBJ1-2 NA TRBV7-9
ASSLVRGELF TRBJ2-2 NA TRBV5-1
SARDLREDYGYT TRBJ1-2 few TRBV20-1
AWSTGTSLYEQY TRBJ2-7 once TRBV30
ASSQQQGNTEAF TRBJ1-1 few TRBV7-8
ASSRQQGGGNQPQH TRBJ1-5 NA TRBV6-1
ASKGPGGSGRPYEQY TRBJ2-7 NA TRBV11-2
ASSLRNNEQF TRBJ2-1 few TRBV11-2
ASSLSQTDFYGYT TRBJ1-2 few TRBV3-1
ASSFPPYRQVAKNIQY TRBJ2-4 few TRBV11-2